These T cell receptor beta chains were read from a single sample in a study of technical replicates of blood from a few donors. Using immunoSEQ multiplex PCR, the repertoire was profiled, and TCRdb retains in-frame clones only, with some absent. Counted here are 95,000 or so clones, 85% to 95% occurring once; the ten biggest clones make up almost 0.35%. Sequencing was performed on T cells isolated from PBMCs. These receptors came from a human donor in good health. Both conserved end residues are part of each CDR3. D genes are given only for firm matches. The size entry is marked missing in some rows and otherwise reads once, few, many or a size class.

once	TRBV19	TRBJ1-5	TRBD1	TGTGCCAGTACCACTCCCAAGACAGGGAGGCACCAGCCCCAGCATTTT	CASTTPKTGRHQPQHF
NA	TRBV5-1	TRBJ2-2	NA	TGCGCCAGCAGCCAAAACAGGGAAGCCGGGGAGCTGTTTTTT	CASSQNREAGELFF
NA	TRBV7-3	TRBJ2-3	NA	TGTGCCAGCAGCTTAGCAGGGGCCACAGATACGCAGTATTTT	CASSLAGATDTQYF
once	TRBV10-1	TRBJ2-4	NA	TGCGCCAGCAGTGAATCGGGAGCTAACATTCAGTACTTC	CASSESGANIQYF
NA	TRBV13	TRBJ2-5	TRBD2	TGTGCCAGCAGCTACCGGACTAGCCCAGAGACCCAGTACTTC	CASSYRTSPETQYF
NA	TRBV19	TRBJ2-2	NA	TGTGCCAGTAGATGGGGACAGAACACCGGGGAGCTGTTTTTT	CASRWGQNTGELFF
NA	TRBV16	TRBJ2-2	NA	TGTGCCAGCAGCCAATCACGGGGGGCCGACACCGGGGAGCTGTTTTTT	CASSQSRGADTGELFF
NA	TRBV6-1	TRBJ2-1	TRBD2	TGTGCCAGCAGTGAAGTTGGAGCGGGAGGTGTCGATGAGCAGTTCTTC	CASSEVGAGGVDEQFF
NA	TRBV19	TRBJ1-5	NA	TGTGCCAGTAGTATCCATCCACCTCAGGTTCAGCCCCAGCATTTT	CASSIHPPQVQPQHF
NA	TRBV6-6	TRBJ2-7	NA	TGTGCCAGCAGTTACACGACATACTACGAGCAGTACTTC	CASSYTTYYEQYF
NA	TRBV10-3	TRBJ2-5	NA	TGTGCCATCAGTGAAGGCGGGGCACAAGAGACCCAGTACTTC	CAISEGGAQETQYF
once	TRBV28	TRBJ2-1	NA	TGTGCCAGCAGCAACTGGGCCACCAGCTCCTACAATGAGCAGTTCTTC	CASSNWATSSYNEQFF
few	TRBV10-3	TRBJ1-1	TRBD1	TGTGCCATCAGTGAGTCCGTGACAGGGGGGGACACTGAAGCTTTCTTT	CAISESVTGGDTEAFF
NA	TRBV5-4	TRBJ2-7	TRBD2	TGTGCCAGCACCCCAAGCGGGGCAGAGCTCTACGAGCAGTACTTC	CASTPSGAELYEQYF
NA	TRBV6-6	TRBJ2-3	TRBD2	TGTGCCAGCAGCTCTCTTGGGGGGAGGGAAGATACGCAGTATTTT	CASSSLGGREDTQYF
once	TRBV9	TRBJ1-1	NA	TGTGCCAGCAGCGTAGCTACGGTCAGTAAAGGAGGTGAAGCTTTCTTT	CASSVATVSKGGEAFF
NA	TRBV11-3	TRBJ1-1	TRBD1	TGTGCCAGCAGCTTTGAAAACAGGGGCAACACTGAAGCTTTCTTT	CASSFENRGNTEAFF
NA	TRBV7-2	TRBJ2-6	NA	TGTGCCAGCAGCTTCCGGTGGGGAGAGTCTTCTGGGGCCAACGTCCTGACTTTC	CASSFRWGESSGANVLTF
NA	TRBV15	TRBJ2-7	NA	TGTGCCACCAGCAGGGGCAGACAGTCCTACGAGCAGTACTTC	CATSRGRQSYEQYF
NA	TRBV7-8	TRBJ1-3	NA	TGTGCCAGCAGCTTAACGGTACCTGGAAACACCATATATTTT	CASSLTVPGNTIYF
NA	TRBV6-1	TRBJ1-2	NA	TGTGCCACCCGGCAGGAGGGTACGGACTATGGCTACACCTTC	CATRQEGTDYGYTF
NA	TRBV25-1	TRBJ2-5	TRBD1	TGTGCCAGCAGAGGGACAGGGGGACGGCGGACCCAGTACTTC	CASRGTGGRRTQYF